The 26 T cell receptor beta chains in this list originate from one sample, sequenced in a study of blood T cell repertoires in COVID-19. Sequenced by immunoSEQ multiplex PCR; TCRdb stores in-frame clones only, minus some. The sample records hundreds of thousands of clones, 65% to 90% being singletons. The sequenced material came from PBMCs or T cells enriched from blood (not recorded which). The receptors originated from a woman aged 25-40 years who had been exposed to COVID-19.

V gene TRBV5-1 combines with J gene TRBJ2-7; the match to TRBD2 covers 8 bases. CDR3 size: 16 residues. V lost 3 bases and J lost 2; bases outside the gene matches: 10. Per the germline V gene, CDR1 is SGHRS and CDR2 is YFSETQ. In DNA form, the CDR3 reads TGCGCCAGCAGCTCCGGGACTAGTTTGTCAACCTACGAGCAGTACTTC. Amino acid sequence: CASSSGTSLSTYEQYF.

The V gene is TRBV28, the J gene TRBJ2-1; 9 bases agree with TRBD1. The length of the CDR3 is 14 residues. CDR1 and CDR2 (germline): MDHEN, SYDVKM. V gave up 4 bases and J gave up 12 bases; unmatched junction bases: 10. CDR3 in amino acids: CASSSGQGIGGQFF. DNA of the CDR3: TGTGCCAGCAGTTCCGGACAGGGGATCGGGGGGCAGTTCTTC.

This clone has only one observation. This chain connects TRBV19 to TRBJ1-4; 10 nucleotides agree with TRBD1. This CDR3 spans 15 amino acids. V lost 6 bases to trimming and J lost 3 bases; unmatched junction nucleotides: 4. CDR1 is LNHDA, CDR2 SQIVND, per germline (reference sequence). This chain's CDR3 is CASSLGTGANEKLFF. The CDR3, as DNA: TGTGCCAGTAGCCTCGGGACAGGGGCTAATGAAAAACTGTTTTTT.

The V gene is TRBV2, the J gene TRBJ1-5; 8 bases are shared with TRBD1. CDR1 and CDR2 (germline): SNHLY, FYNNEI. V shed 7 bases and J 1 base; nucleotides not matched to a gene: 6. The CDR3 sequence is 15 residues long. The CDR3 DNA sequence: TGTGCCAGCACCCCAGGGGGCGGAAGCAATCAGCCCCAGCATTTT. It is translated as CASTPGGGSNQPQHF.

The chain joins TRBV6-5 to TRBJ1-2, with D possibly being TRBD1 (5 bases). Trimming took 6 bases from V and 0 from J, leaving 11 bases between them. The CDR3 is 14 residues long. Germline CDR1 is MNHEY and CDR2 is SVGAGI. The CDR3 sequence: CASSRKGSNYGYTF. The CDR3 DNA is TGTGCCAGCAGCAGGAAGGGGTCTAACTATGGCTACACCTTC.

This clone has just one count. This chain joins TRBV9 and TRBJ1-5; D gene uncertain. Trimming left V 0 bases short and J 0 bases short, with 13 bases between. The CDR3 runs to 17 residues. Per the germline V gene, CDR1 is SGDLS and CDR2 is YYNGEE. The CDR3 region is CASSVGDGIRSNQPQHF. In nucleotides, the CDR3 is TGTGCCAGCAGCGTAGGCGACGGGATTCGTAGCAATCAGCCCCAGCATTTT.

This chain joins TRBV7-3 and TRBJ2-7; 12 nucleotides match TRBD2. From germline, CDR1 is SGHTA and CDR2 FQGTGA. The length of the CDR3 is 15 residues. Trimming at V came to 5 bases and at J to 5 bases, leaving 7 bases not matched to a gene. The CDR3 bases are TGTGCCAGCAGCACGACTAGCGGGGGAGTCGACGAGCAGTACTTC. The encoded protein is CASSTTSGGVDEQYF.

The gene calls are TRBV27 and TRBJ2-2; possibly TRBD2 for D (6 bases). Germline CDR1 and CDR2: MNHEY and SMNVEV (reference sequence). Trimming took off 3 bases at V and 7 bases at J, with 15 bases between the two ends. This CDR3 has 15 residues. As DNA, the CDR3 is TGTGCCAGCAGTTTGTGGGACTCCCCCTTCGGGGAGCTGTTTTTT. Residues: CASSLWDSPFGELFF.

The chain combines TRBV13 with TRBJ2-3; no clear D. Germline CDR1 is PRHDT and CDR2 is FYEKMQ (reference sequence). The CDR3 extends over 13 amino acids. Trimming shortened V by 3 bases and J by 1 base, and 5 bases separated the two germline ends. The CDR3 nucleotides read TGTGCCAGCAGCTTCCTAGGCACAGATACGCAGTATTTT. Translating it yields CASSFLGTDTQYF.

The chain has TRBV3-1 (or the pseudogene TRBV3-2) and TRBJ2-7; TRBD2 might be the D (6 bases). V shed 2 bases and J shed 2 bases, with 13 bases lying between them. Germline CDR1 is LGHDT and CDR2 is YNNKEL (reference sequence). This CDR3 spans 15 amino acids. The CDR3 DNA is TGTGCCAGCAGCCAACCGGGACTGGCCCCCTACGAGCAGTACTTC. Protein product: CASSQPGLAPYEQYF.

The chain joins TRBV30 to TRBJ1-1, with D maybe TRBD1 (6 bases). The V gene lost 1 base and the J gene lost 3 bases, with 15 bases spanning the gap. The germline gives CDR1 GTSNPN, CDR2 SVGIG (reference sequence). The CDR3 contains 15 residues. CDR3 nucleotides: TGTGCCTGGAGTGGGGTTTCAGGGGCGGACACTGAAGCTTTCTTT. Amino acid sequence: CAWSGVSGADTEAFF.

The chain has TRBV27 and TRBJ1-4, with 8 positions matching TRBD1. The length of the CDR3 is 15 residues. Germline trimming cut 6 bases from V and 8 bases from J; bases unmatched to any gene: 11. Germline V gene lookup returns CDR1 MNHEY and CDR2 SMNVEV (reference sequence). CDR3 in amino acids: CASSLGRTGREKLFF. The DNA of the CDR3 is TGTGCCAGCAGCCTGGGGCGGACAGGGAGAGAAAAACTGTTTTTT. The whole variable domain, filled in from reference TRBV27 and TRBJ1-4, reads EAQVTQNPRYLITVTGKKLTVTCSQNMNHEYMSWYRQDPGLGLRQIYYSMNVEVTDKGDVPEGYKVSRKEKRNFPLILESPSPNQTSLYFCASSLGRTGREKLFFGSGTQLSVL.

This clone was seen a few times. CDR3 DNA: TGTGCCAGCAGTTCCGGGACAGGGGGTCAGCCCCAGCATTTT. This translates into CASSSGTGGQPQHF. The genes are TRBV13 and TRBJ1-5, with 11 bases that match TRBD1. V gave up 6 bases and J gave up 6 bases; unmatched junction bases: 4. The CDR3 sequence is 14 residues long. Germline CDR1 reads PRHDT; CDR2 reads FYEKMQ (reference sequence).

V usage is TRBV14 and J usage is TRBJ2-7; 10 nucleotides line up with TRBD1. Germline V gene data show CDR1 as SGHDN and CDR2 as FVKESK. The CDR3 is 17 amino acids. J gave up 1 base and V 0 bases, and 6 bases lay outside the gene matches. The CDR3 region has the DNA TGTGCCAGCAGCCAAGACCCTTGGACAGGGGGGTCCTACGAGCAGTACTTC. The encoded protein is CASSQDPWTGGSYEQYF.

The V call is TRBV19, the J call TRBJ2-2; D call uncertain. The CDR3 consists of 14 residues. In germline, CDR1 is LNHDA, CDR2 SQIVND (reference sequence). The V and J ends lost 5 bases and 0 bases respectively, with 7 bases between them. The CDR3 reads CASSQDPNTGELFF. CDR3 DNA: TGTGCCAGTAGTCAGGATCCGAACACCGGGGAGCTGTTTTTT.

This clone turned up a few times. The chain recombines TRBV6-5 with TRBJ2-7; D gene unclear. This CDR3 contains 13 residues. CDR1 is MNHEY and CDR2 is SVGAGI in the germline V gene. Trimming pared 11 bases from V and 0 bases from J, leaving 14 bases between. CDR3 in DNA: TGTGCCGCCGAATCCGACACCTCCTACGAGCAGTACTTC. Encoded protein: CAAESDTSYEQYF.

The chain is built from TRBV3-1 (or the pseudogene TRBV3-2) and TRBJ1-6; D uncertain. CDR1 and CDR2 from the germline V gene are LGHDT and YNNKEL (reference sequence). The CDR3 is made up of 14 amino acids. V gave up 1 base and J gave up 13 bases, with 14 bases separating them. CDR3: CASSQVPPAGPLHF. The CDR3 bases are TGTGCCAGCAGCCAAGTTCCGCCGGCGGGGCCCCTCCACTTT.

The rearrangement uses TRBV9 and TRBJ2-3, with 7 nucleotides matching TRBD2. Germline V gene lookup returns CDR1 SGDLS and CDR2 YYNGEE. This CDR3 has 14 residues. V shed 3 bases, J shed 2 bases, and the junction held 3 bases outside the gene matches. CDR3 nucleotides: TGTGCCAGCAGCGAGAGCGGGACCACAGATACGCAGTATTTT. This codes for CASSESGTTDTQYF.

Worth noting for this clone: Other DNA sequences in this specimen translate into the identical CDR3. The chain combines TRBV29-1 with TRBJ2-7; 8 nucleotides align to TRBD2. Germline CDR1 reads SQVTM; CDR2 reads ANQGSEA. J lost 4 bases, V lost 1 base, and 0 bases had no gene match. CDR3 length equals 12 residues. CDR3 sequence reads: CSVEGGGYEQYF. The CDR3 DNA sequence: TGCAGCGTTGAAGGCGGGGGGTACGAGCAGTACTTC.

V and J are TRBV2 and TRBJ2-7; D unclear. The CDR3 contains 14 residues. V was clipped by 6 bases and J by 0 bases, with 12 bases between them. CDR1 and CDR2 from the germline V gene are SNHLY and FYNNEI. For the CDR3, the DNA is TGTGCCAGCAGCGCGGAGCTGGGCTCCTACGAGCAGTACTTC. Amino acids: CASSAELGSYEQYF. Filled out from reference TRBV2 and TRBJ2-7, the complete variable domain reads EPEVTQTPSHQVTQMGQEVILRCVPISNHLYFYWYRQILGQKVEFLVSFYNNEISEKSEIFDDQFSVERPDGSNFTLKIRSTKLEDSAMYFCASSAELGSYEQYFGPGTRLTVT.

A few counts support this clone. J is TRBJ1-1 and V is TRBV5-1; TRBD1 matches 8 bases. CDR3 length equals 14 residues. The germline V gene encodes CDR1 SGHRS and CDR2 YFSETQ. With 4 bases clipped from V and 7 bases from J, the junction kept 9 bases outside the gene matches. The CDR3 sequence is CASSIHTGTGEAFF. CDR3 coding DNA: TGCGCCAGCAGCATCCATACCGGGACAGGTGAAGCTTTCTTT.

This chain joins TRBV5-1 and TRBJ2-3; 7 nucleotides agree with TRBD2. This CDR3 contains 15 residues. Germline trimming cut 4 bases from V and 4 bases from J; bases unmatched to any gene: 9. CDR1 is SGHRS, CDR2 YFSETQ, per germline. CDR3 sequence (DNA): TGCGCCAGCAGCGCCGACTGGGCGGGGGCAGATACGCAGTATTTT. Encoded protein: CASSADWAGADTQYF.

The V gene is TRBV2, the J gene TRBJ1-3, with D unresolved. Trimming cost V 8 bases and J 0 bases, with 8 bases left between them. Germline V lookup: CDR1 SNHLY, CDR2 FYNNEI. The CDR3 extends over 13 amino acids. The DNA for the CDR3 is TGTGCCAGCGACCGGAGCTCTGGAAACACCATATATTTT. Its translation: CASDRSSGNTIYF.

This clone has only one observation. The chain links TRBV19 to TRBJ1-1, with D perhaps TRBD1 (5 bases). This CDR3 has 14 amino acids. Per germline, CDR1 LNHDA and CDR2 SQIVND (reference sequence). The V and J ends lost 8 bases and 0 bases respectively, with 13 bases between them. In DNA, the CDR3 is TGTGCCAGTCGGTCAGGGCCTTTGAACACTGAAGCTTTCTTT. Amino acid sequence: CASRSGPLNTEAFF.

The gene calls are TRBV18 and TRBJ1-5, with 8 bases identical to TRBD1. This CDR3 contains 13 residues. Germline CDR1 reads KGHSH; CDR2 reads LQKENI. Unmatched junction bases numbered 3, after V lost 2 bases and J lost 9 bases. CDR3 coding DNA: TGTGCCAGCTCACCAGGACAGGGAGGGCCCCAGCATTTT. This sequence encodes CASSPGQGGPQHF.

This clone was seen ten or more times. J is TRBJ2-1 and V is TRBV12-3 or TRBV12-4; D is possibly TRBD1 (7 bases). Trimming removed 4 bases at V and 10 bases at J, with 14 bases between. The CDR3 extends over 13 amino acids. The CDR3 DNA reads TGTGCCAGCAGTTACAGGGGAGGAGAGGAGCAGTTCTTC. Its translation is CASSYRGGEEQFF.